A single sample gave rise to the 6 T cell receptor beta chains below, sequenced in a study of control samples from healthy donors and cancer patients. Sequencing was performed with immunoSEQ multiplex PCR; in TCRdb, only in-frame clones are kept and a portion is missing. The profile shows approximately 150,000 clones, about 91% of them singletons. Material for sequencing was blood. The receptor set was obtained from a man aged 25-45 years in good health.

The rearrangement uses TRBV19 and TRBJ1-2; no definite D call. The CDR3 is made up of 14 amino acids. V was shortened by 3 bases and J by 1 base, with 9 bases between the two germline ends. Germline CDR1 LNHDA, CDR2 SQIVND (reference sequence). The CDR3 DNA sequence: TGTGCCAGTAGTATTAGCAGGAGTAACTATGGCTACACCTTC. It yields the protein CASSISRSNYGYTF.

V gene TRBV27 combines with J gene TRBJ2-5; 7 nucleotides align to TRBD1. The CDR3 totals 14 residues. CDR1 is MNHEY and CDR2 is SMNVEV in the germline V gene (reference sequence). The V segment lost 4 bases and the J segment 3 bases; nucleotides outside the gene matches: 5. DNA for the CDR3: TGTGCCAGCAGTTCTACGACAGGGAAAGAGACCCAGTACTTC. Translated: CASSSTTGKETQYF.

The gene calls are TRBV9 and TRBJ2-1; 9 nucleotides align to TRBD1. Germline CDR1 SGDLS, CDR2 YYNGEE. The junction had 2 bases not matched to a gene; V was cut back by 3 bases and J by 1 base. This CDR3 spans 15 amino acids. CDR3 in amino acids: CASSGQGGSYNEQFF. The DNA of the CDR3 is TGTGCCAGCAGCGGACAGGGGGGGTCCTACAATGAGCAGTTCTTC.

The rearrangement links TRBV7-2 to TRBJ1-2; TRBD1 aligns across 9 bases. The ends lost 5 bases at V and 8 bases at J; junction bases unmatched: 12. CDR1 SGHTA and CDR2 FQGNSA come from the germline V gene. The CDR3 totals 15 residues. In nucleotides, the CDR3 is TGTGCCAGCAGCCCTCAGACAGGGGGGGATGGGGGCTACACCTTC. Protein product: CASSPQTGGDGGYTF.

The CDR3 DNA follows: TGTGCCAGCAGTTCCTGGACAGGGGATAATTCACCCCTCCACTTT. Translating it yields CASSSWTGDNSPLHF. This chain joins TRBV2 and TRBJ1-6; 9 bases line up with TRBD1. J was trimmed by 5 bases and V by 5 bases; bases with no gene match: 4. CDR1 is SNHLY and CDR2 is FYNNEI in the germline V gene. This CDR3 is 15 amino acids long.

The chain uses TRBV6-4 and TRBJ1-2; D perhaps matches TRBD1 (5 bases). V was cut by 2 bases and J by 6 bases, with 10 bases left in between. This CDR3 comprises 13 residues. Germline V gene lookup returns CDR1 MRHNA and CDR2 SNTAGT. CDR3 DNA: TGTGCCAGCAGTGACCCATCGGGGCATGGCTACACCTTC. Translation: CASSDPSGHGYTF.